This TCR beta chain is from a study of coeliac disease. Study summary: High-resolution HLA typing was lacking; TRBV7-2 bias was queried instead. General study points: Only 1 of 6 controls, but 9 of 18 coeliac samples, showed published gliadin-specific TRB sequences. Largely private TRB repertoires meant most sequences were sample-unique.

The CDR3 is 15 amino acids. Comment on this clone: Antigen specificity is unknown.

TCRdb's table, derived via immunoSEQ multiplex PCR, lists solely in-frame clones and lacks some. The data show 3,500 or so clones, with over 60% seen just once and about 20% held by the top ten. This receptor was obtained from a man older than 75 without celiac disease. The sequencing sample was made of lymphocytes from the gut lamina propria. The rearrangement joins TRBV21-1 to TRBJ2-5; the DNA was not compared with TRBD1, the D call given in the table. TRBV21-1 is deemed a pseudogene. The CDR3 reads CASSSSRGIQETQYF. CDR3 in DNA: TGTGCCAGCAGCTCATCCAGGGGGATCCAAGAGACCCAGTACTTC.